This section outlines one T cell receptor (beta chain) sequence together with its context. This clone was counted many times. There is no known antigen for this receptor. Within one base of it there is no much larger clone, and no base qualities were kept. Library preparation employed the immunoSEQ multiplex PCR assay. On the authors' methods: To diagnose cytomegalovirus status from the catalog of TCR beta chain sequences, a statistical classification framework was built. This immuneACCESS table, as held by TCRdb, lists in-frame sequences with V and J called but not all clones. Of the missing ones, under half trace to an unresolved V gene in checked studies; the others have no known cause. The V and J calls and clone size were taken over from that table, and D and trimming were inferred from the DNA. The table for this sample lists about 180,000 clones; roughly 86% of them were counted only once. Approximately 2.4% of the sample belongs to the ten largest clones.

For CDR1 and CDR2, the germline V gene lists SGHVS and FQNEAQ. The CDR3 measures 16 amino acids from cysteine to phenylalanine. Left in the record is the CDR3 DNA by itself, 48 bases read in frame from the first base. V was cut back by 5 bases and J by 2 bases, leaving a gap of 19 bases between them. This entry is derived from a study of cytomegalovirus exposure and HLA in healthy donors (dated by TCRdb to the late 2010s). For the wider study: The 500 to 800 repertoires of the first cohort and the 120 validation repertoires were produced on the same platform, according to a later analysis. A separate validation cohort of some 130 different subjects was used in addition to the approximately 700-subject first cohort. High-throughput TCR immunosequencing, statistical association of individual TCRs with disease status, and machine learning were combined to predict cytomegalovirus infection status. The aim of the study was to test whether cataloging public T cell receptors could identify signatures of past pathogen exposure. Overall results and qualifications from the work: A later analysis had no HLA typing for the validation cohort, so co-occurrence there was scored across all 130 or so repertoires. Across donors, most TCR sequences were observed very rarely, whereas some public TCRs were present in many individuals. The authors suggested that the approach could potentially be extended to other disease states and immunological phenotypes. Of the cluster scores, 90% to 95% were above 0 in a later analysis, which found that TCRs clustered in the first cohort also tended to co-occur in the 130 or so validation repertoires. A total of 150 or so TCR beta chains were listed by the study as associated with cytomegalovirus. The classifier was reported to diagnose cytomegalovirus status with high specificity and sensitivity in both the original cohort and the validation cohort. In vitro tests confirmed that a few of the cytomegalovirus-associated TCR beta chains recognize cytomegalovirus antigens.

The donors belonged to the validation cohort of over a hundred subjects, which was separate from the approximately 700-subject first cohort. Material for sequencing was PBMCs. Rearrangement joined TRBV7-8 to TRBJ2-7; the D gene is perhaps TRBD1, from 6 matching bases. The clonotype was recovered from a man aged 18 to 30 in good health and CMV-seropositive. DNA sequence: TGTGCCAGCAGCCCCAACAGGGATCACCCTACCTACGAGCAGTACTTC. It encodes CASSPNRDHPTYEQYF.